This T cell receptor (beta chain) emerged from a study of PD-L1 blockade in urothelial cancer (dated by TCRdb to 2016 to 2017). Context from the whole study: All patients started therapy in the mid-2010s and received atezolizumab 1,200 mg intravenously every 3 weeks. Somatic, immune and clinical correlates of response to PD-L1 blockade with atezolizumab in urothelial cancer were the focus of an exploratory multi-omic analysis. Blood samples were analyzed 3 weeks after the start of treatment (second dose) and 6 weeks after the start of treatment. Durable clinical benefit was achieved by nine patients and was not achieved by 20 patients. TCR sequencing covered pretreatment tumor samples and matched, serially collected peripheral blood taken before and after atezolizumab treatment. Durable clinical benefit was defined as a progression-free survival longer than 6 months, and TCR features were additionally tested against progression-free survival and overall survival. An ECOG performance status of 0 or 1 was recorded for the patients, and 0 to 3 prior chemotherapy regimens had been received by the patients. Blood samples gave median yields of approximately 130,000 T cells and 65,000 to 85,000 unique TCRs, along with a median clonality of around 0.08. In the same patients, pretreatment tumors underwent whole exome sequencing and RNA sequencing in addition to TCR sequencing. Twenty-five of 29 patients were identified as males with urothelial cancer of bladder origin, and a prior smoking history was reported by 18 of 29 patients. Some 30 patients had pretreatment blood TCR-seq, around 25 had at least one posttreatment blood collection, and around 25 had tumor TCR-seq.

Inclusive of the bounding cysteine and phenylalanine, the CDR3 is 13 residues long. The read is trimmed to its CDR3 DNA, 39 bases read in frame from base 1. Based on the germline V gene, the CDR1 and CDR2 sequences are SGHDN and FVKESK. The germline V and J ends show losses of 1 base and 11 bases respectively, and no gene match explains 7 bases of the junction. What the authors observed across the whole study: A pretreatment peripheral blood TCR clonality below the median was linked to improved progression-free and overall survival. Because of the small sample size (n ≈ 27) and the many exploratory analyses performed, the results are intended to be regarded as hypothesis-generating. At 3 weeks after the start of treatment, tumor-associated TCR clones in peripheral blood had expanded more in patients with durable benefit (n ≈ 24, p = 0.022).

The meaning of the sample's time point label: pretreatment peripheral blood. The cohort included 25 to 35 patients with locally advanced or metastatic urothelial carcinoma who were treated at Memorial Sloan Kettering on a trial protocol. Peripheral blood mononuclear cells were collected pretreatment and during treatment, at between 1 and 8 total time points per patient. The Qiagen DNeasy Blood extraction kit was used to purify genomic DNA from total PBMCs and tumor samples. PBMCs were collected pretreatment and during treatment, and were isolated and stored as previously described. This clone was detected only a few times. Its antigen specificity is not known. Within one base of it there is no much larger clone, and no base qualities were kept. Synthetic TCR analog templates were spiked into each PCR so that absolute template abundance could be estimated from read counts. TCRbeta CDR3 regions were amplified from genomic DNA with bias-controlled V and J gene primers using the immunoSEQ assay. Sequencing of rearranged TCRbeta segments was performed at approximately 20X coverage. In the original analysis: Clustering was used to correct sequencing errors, and CDR3s were annotated against IMGT so that V, D and J genes could be assigned. Out-of-frame and stop-codon sequences were excluded, and only productive TCRbeta rearrangements were used in downstream analyses. Clonality was calculated as one minus the Shannon entropy normalized by the log of the number of unique productive sequences. Fisher's exact test with Benjamini-Hochberg correction, using a cutoff of adjusted p below 0.01, was how clones that differed between time points or between blood and tumor were identified. The table was pulled from immuneACCESS by TCRdb, which kept in-frame rearrangements only. Such tables lose some clones; where checked, under half of the loss comes from unresolved V genes, and the rest has no known cause. V and J calls and clone size follow that table, whereas D and trimming were derived from the DNA. For this sample there are 130,000 or so clones; 65% to 85% appear just once. Together, the top ten hold 2.5% to 3.5% of the sample.

This receptor chain uses TRBV14 and TRBJ2-7, with 8 central nucleotides matching TRBD2. The receptor comes from a man over 45 with urothelial cancer. Specimen: PBMCs, collected around atezolizumab (anti-PD-L1) treatment. The DNA reads as follows: TGTGCCAGCAGCCAAGTGGCTAGCGGGCGTGAGTACTTC. This gives the protein CASSQVASGREYF.